This T cell receptor beta chain appears in the sequencing data of a study of Ad26.COV2.S vaccination and SARS-CoV-2 variants. Study conclusions and caveats: People who got the vaccine or the placebo had similar non-spike TCR breadth. Post-vaccination spike-specific CD8+ and CD4+ T cell responses reportedly had substantial breadth. Total responses of T cells may have been underestimated by the analyses of TCR breadth and depth.

Some clones are missing from TCRdb's copy, which holds only in-frame ones; the method was immunoSEQ multiplex PCR. This table holds around 86,000 clones, more than 65% found once. As to this clone: The target antigen is unknown.

Deletions cut 3 bases from V and 0 bases from J, with 15 bases between. The CDR3 runs 17 residues. From germline, CDR1 is SEHNR and CDR2 FQNEAQ (reference sequence). The chain is built from TRBV7-9 and TRBJ2-1, with unresolved D. Source: peripheral blood, taken after recovery from COVID-19. This receptor was obtained from a human donor who had recovered from COVID-19. The CDR3 nucleotides are TGTGCCAGCAGCTTTAAATTCCCTTTAAGCTCCTACAATGAGCAGTTCTTC. As protein: CASSFKFPLSSYNEQFF.